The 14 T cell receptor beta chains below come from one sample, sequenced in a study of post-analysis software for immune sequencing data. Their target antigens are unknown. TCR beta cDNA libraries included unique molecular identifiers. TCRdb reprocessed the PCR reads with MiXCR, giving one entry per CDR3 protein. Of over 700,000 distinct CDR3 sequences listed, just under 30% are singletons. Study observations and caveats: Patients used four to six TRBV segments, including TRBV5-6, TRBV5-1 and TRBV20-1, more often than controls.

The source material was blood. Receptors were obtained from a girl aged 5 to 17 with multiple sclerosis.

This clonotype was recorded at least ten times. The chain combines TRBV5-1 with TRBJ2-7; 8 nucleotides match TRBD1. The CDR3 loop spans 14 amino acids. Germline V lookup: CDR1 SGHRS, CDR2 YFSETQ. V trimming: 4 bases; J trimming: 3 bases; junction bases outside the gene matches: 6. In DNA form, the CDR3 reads TGCGCCAGCAGCGGGGGACAGGAGTACTACGAGCAGTACTTC. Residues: CASSGGQEYYEQYF.

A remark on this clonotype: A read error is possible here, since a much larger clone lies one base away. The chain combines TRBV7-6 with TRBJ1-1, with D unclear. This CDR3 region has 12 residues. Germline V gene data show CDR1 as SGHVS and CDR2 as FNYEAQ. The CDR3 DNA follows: TGTGCCAACAGCTCCCTGAACACTGAAGCTTTCTTT. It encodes CANSSLNTEAFF. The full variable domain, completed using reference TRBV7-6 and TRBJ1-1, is GAGVSQSPRYKVTKRGQDVALRCDPISGHVSLYWYRQALGQGPEFLTYFNYEAQQDKSGLPNDRFSAERPEGSISTLTIQRTEQRDSAMYRCANSSLNTEAFFGQGTRLTVV.

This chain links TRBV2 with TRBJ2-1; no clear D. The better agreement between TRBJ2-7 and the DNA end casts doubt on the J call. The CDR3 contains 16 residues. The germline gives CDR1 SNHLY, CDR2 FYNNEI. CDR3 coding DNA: TGTGCCAGCAGTCTTTTCGGGTCAGCTTCCTACAATGAGCAGTACTTC. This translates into CASSLFGSASYNEQYF.

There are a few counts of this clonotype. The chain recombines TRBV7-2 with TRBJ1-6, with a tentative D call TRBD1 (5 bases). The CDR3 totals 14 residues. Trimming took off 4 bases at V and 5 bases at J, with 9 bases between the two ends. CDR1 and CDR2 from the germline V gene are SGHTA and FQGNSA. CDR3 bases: TGTGCCAGCAGCTCGACAGAGAATAATTCACCCCTCCACTTT. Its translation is CASSSTENNSPLHF.

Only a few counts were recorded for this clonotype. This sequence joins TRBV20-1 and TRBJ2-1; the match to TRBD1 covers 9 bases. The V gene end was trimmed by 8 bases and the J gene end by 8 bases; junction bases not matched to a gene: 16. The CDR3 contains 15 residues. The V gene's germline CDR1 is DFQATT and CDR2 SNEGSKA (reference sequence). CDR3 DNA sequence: TGCAGTCCACGTTCCGGGGACAGGGAGTTGGATGAGCAGTTCTTC. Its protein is CSPRSGDRELDEQFF.

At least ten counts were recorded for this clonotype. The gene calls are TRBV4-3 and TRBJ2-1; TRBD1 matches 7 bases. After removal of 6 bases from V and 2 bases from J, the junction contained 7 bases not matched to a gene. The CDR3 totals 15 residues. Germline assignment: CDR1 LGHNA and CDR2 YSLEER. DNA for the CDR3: TGCGCCAGCAGTCCCTCAGGGGGACCCTACAATGAGCAGTTCTTC. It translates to CASSPSGGPYNEQFF.

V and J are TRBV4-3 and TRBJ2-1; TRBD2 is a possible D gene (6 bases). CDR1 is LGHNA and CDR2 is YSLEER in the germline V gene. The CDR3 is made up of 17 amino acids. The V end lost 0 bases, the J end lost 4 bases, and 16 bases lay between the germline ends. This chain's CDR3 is CASSQDMGGSNYNEQFF. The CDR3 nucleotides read TGCGCCAGCAGCCAAGATATGGGGGGATCCAATTACAATGAGCAGTTCTTC.

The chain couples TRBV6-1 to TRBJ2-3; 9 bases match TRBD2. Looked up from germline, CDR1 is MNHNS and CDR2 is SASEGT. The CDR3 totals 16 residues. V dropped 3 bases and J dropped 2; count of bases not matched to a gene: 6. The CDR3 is CASSELSGGYTDTQYF. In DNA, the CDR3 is TGTGCCAGCAGTGAGTTAAGCGGGGGGTACACAGATACGCAGTATTTT.

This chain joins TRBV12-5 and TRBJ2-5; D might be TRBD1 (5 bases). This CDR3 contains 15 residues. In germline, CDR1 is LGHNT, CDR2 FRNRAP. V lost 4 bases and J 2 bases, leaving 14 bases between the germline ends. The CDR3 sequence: CASGSGQAAQETQYF. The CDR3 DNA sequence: TGTGCTAGTGGTTCCGGACAAGCAGCTCAAGAGACCCAGTACTTC.

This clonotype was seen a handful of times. The CDR3 region has the DNA TGCAGTGCTAGAGCTTCGACAGGGCCGAATTCACCCCTCCACTTT. Its protein is CSARASTGPNSPLHF. The chain carries TRBV20-1 and TRBJ1-6, with TRBD1 matching over 7 bases. The trim removed 1 base at V and 7 bases at J, leaving 7 bases unmatched. The CDR3 loop spans 15 amino acids. Germline V CDR1 and CDR2: DFQATT, SNEGSKA (reference sequence).

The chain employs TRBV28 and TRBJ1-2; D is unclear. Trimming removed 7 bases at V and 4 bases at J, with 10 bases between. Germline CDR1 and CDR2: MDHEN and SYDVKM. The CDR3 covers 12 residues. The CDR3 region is CASTPLGYGYTF. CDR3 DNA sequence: TGTGCCAGCACCCCGCTAGGCTATGGCTACACCTTC.

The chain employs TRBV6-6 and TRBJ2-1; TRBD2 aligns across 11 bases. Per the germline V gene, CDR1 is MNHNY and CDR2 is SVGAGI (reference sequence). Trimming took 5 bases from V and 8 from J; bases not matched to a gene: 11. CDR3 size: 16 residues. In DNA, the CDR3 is TGTGCCAGCAGTGGCGGGACTAGCGGCCTGGCGTATGAGCAGTTCTTC. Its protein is CASSGGTSGLAYEQFF.

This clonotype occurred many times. The CDR3 DNA reads as TGTGCCAGCAGCTTAACGGGAAACACAGATACGCAGTATTTT. Its translation: CASSLTGNTDTQYF. The rearrangement links TRBV7-2 to TRBJ2-3; possibly TRBD2 for D (5 bases). Germline loops: CDR1 SGHTA, CDR2 FQGNSA. V lost 2 bases and J 2 bases, leaving 8 bases between the germline ends. CDR3 length: 14 residues.

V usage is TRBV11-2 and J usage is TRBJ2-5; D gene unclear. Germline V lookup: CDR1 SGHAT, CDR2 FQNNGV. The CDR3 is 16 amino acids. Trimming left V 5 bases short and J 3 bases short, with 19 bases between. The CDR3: CASSPPGSLREETQYF. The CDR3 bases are TGTGCCAGCAGCCCCCCAGGTTCCCTTAGGGAAGAGACCCAGTACTTC.